This TCR beta chain comes out of a study of blood T cell repertoires in COVID-19. Study summary: Sites in the United States, Italy and Spain provided acute and convalescent COVID-19 samples.

In germline, CDR1 is MNHNS, CDR2 SASEGT. V gave up 0 bases and J gave up 2 bases; unmatched junction bases: 4. This CDR3 contains 18 residues. As handled by the study authors: Amplifying reference gene primers gave estimates of nucleated cell counts. Assay used: immunoSEQ multiplex PCR; TCRdb lists only in-frame clones, some missing. V and J calls and clone size follow that table, whereas D and trimming were derived from the DNA. The table has over 110,000 clones, roughly 79% seen once. The source of this sequence is a human donor in a cohort sampled during active COVID-19. Specimen: peripheral blood. The rearrangement links TRBV6-1 to TRBJ2-6, with TRBD2 matching over 10 bases. DNA of the CDR3: TGTGCCAGCAGTGAAGCCCTAGCGGGAGAGGCTGGGGCCAACGTCCTGACTTTC. It specifies CASSEALAGEAGANVLTF.